This entry is about one T cell receptor beta chain. Per the original methods: Using reference gene primer amplification, nucleated cell counts were estimated. TCRdb's copy holds only in-frame clones and misses some; the assay was immunoSEQ multiplex PCR. Clonal size and the V and J genes are those of that table, whereas D and trimming came from the DNA. In the table there are hundreds of thousands of clones, more than 70% of which are singletons. The V gene's germline CDR1 is MDHEN and CDR2 SYDVKM. After removal of 1 base from V and 7 bases from J, the junction contained 8 bases not matched to a gene. The CDR3 length is 15 residues. The data were taken from a study of blood T cell repertoires in COVID-19. The age range of participants was roughly 18 to 90 years, with residence in approximately 25 US areas.

V gene TRBV28 combines with J gene TRBJ2-7, with 9 positions matching TRBD1. The TCR originated in a woman in her forties or fifties who had recovered from COVID-19. Sequenced material: PBMCs or T cells enriched from blood (not recorded which). This chain's CDR3 is CASSLLGQGEEEQYF. CDR3 DNA: TGTGCCAGCAGTTTATTGGGACAGGGAGAAGAGGAGCAGTACTTC.